This is a list of T cell receptor beta chains from one sample in a study of control samples from healthy donors and cancer patients. Profiling relied on immunoSEQ multiplex PCR, and the TCRdb table lists in-frame clones only, not all of them. The sample lists 100,000 to 150,000 clones; around 92% were seen once. Input material: PBMCs. Source of these receptors: a man older than 75 with head and neck cancer. CDR3s include the opening cysteine and the closing phenylalanine or tryptophan. D genes are given only for firm matches. Some rows have no size entry. The others give once, few or many, or a class for an expanded clone.

DNA: TGTGCCAGCAGTAGAAGCTTCACAGATACGCAGTATTTT
CDR3: CASSRSFTDTQYF
D: NA
J: TRBJ2-3
size: once
V: TRBV2

DNA: TGTGCCTGGAGCCCCCCGACAGGGCGGAATTCACCCCTCCACTTT
CDR3: CAWSPPTGRNSPLHF
D: TRBD1
J: TRBJ1-6
size: NA
V: TRBV30

DNA: TGCGCCATCCTCCCACGACGGGGGGTGACATACAATGAGCAGTTCTTC
CDR3: CAILPRRGVTYNEQFF
D: TRBD2
J: TRBJ2-1
size: NA
V: TRBV5-1

DNA: TGCGCCAGCAGTGAGTCGTGGGGCCTGCACCCCGGGGAGCTGTTTTTT
CDR3: CASSESWGLHPGELFF
D: NA
J: TRBJ2-2
size: once
V: TRBV10-1

DNA: TGTGCCAGCAGCCCGATAACGGGTCGTGGCGGGAGGTATTACGAGCAGTACTTC
CDR3: CASSPITGRGGRYYEQYF
D: TRBD2
J: TRBJ2-7
size: once
V: TRBV27

DNA: TGTGCCAGCAGCTTAATGAGAGCGGGAGGGAGAGAGACCCAGTACTTC
CDR3: CASSLMRAGGRETQYF
D: TRBD2
J: TRBJ2-5
size: NA
V: TRBV7-2

DNA: TGCGCCAGCAGCATCTCAGGGTACGAGCAGTACTTC
CDR3: CASSISGYEQYF
D: NA
J: TRBJ2-7
size: NA
V: TRBV5-1

DNA: TGTGCCTGGAGTGTACAATTAGCGGGAGGGCAGTTCTTC
CDR3: CAWSVQLAGGQFF
D: TRBD2
J: TRBJ2-1
size: NA
V: TRBV30

DNA: TGTGCCAGCAGTTCCGGACAGGTTACCTACGAGCAGTACTTC
CDR3: CASSSGQVTYEQYF
D: TRBD1
J: TRBJ2-7
size: NA
V: TRBV6-5

DNA: TGCAGTGCTAGTAGCGCGGGAGGGCCTCTGACCTACGAGCAGTACTTC
CDR3: CSASSAGGPLTYEQYF
D: TRBD2
J: TRBJ2-7
size: NA
V: TRBV20-1

DNA: TGCGCCAGCAGCTTGGAGGCTGGGGGCAGAGCCGGGGAGCTGTTTTTT
CDR3: CASSLEAGGRAGELFF
D: NA
J: TRBJ2-2
size: NA
V: TRBV5-1

DNA: TGTGCCAGTTCAGCTAATGAAAAACTGTTTTTT
CDR3: CASSANEKLFF
D: NA
J: TRBJ1-4
size: NA
V: TRBV19

DNA: TGTGCCAGCAGCCCAGATGACAGGGTTAACACCTTC
CDR3: CASSPDDRVNTF
D: TRBD1
J: TRBJ1-2
size: NA
V: TRBV7-9

DNA: TGTGCCAGCAGCCAAGGTCTACCATCGGGACAGGGGGCACGGACTGAAGCTTTCTTT
CDR3: CASSQGLPSGQGARTEAFF
D: TRBD1
J: TRBJ1-1
size: NA
V: TRBV14

DNA: TGCGCCAGCAGCTTGGATGCAGCCCTCTCTGGAAACACCATATATTTT
CDR3: CASSLDAALSGNTIYF
D: NA
J: TRBJ1-3
size: NA
V: TRBV5-1

DNA: TGTGCCAGTAGCCCCTCCCACGGGACAGGAGCCTTTAACTATGGCTACACCTTC
CDR3: CASSPSHGTGAFNYGYTF
D: TRBD1
J: TRBJ1-2
size: NA
V: TRBV19

DNA: TGTGCCAGCAGCCCGGGGACATCCGGAAACACCATATATTTT
CDR3: CASSPGTSGNTIYF
D: NA
J: TRBJ1-3
size: once
V: TRBV6-5

DNA: TGTGCCAGCTCAACGGGACTAGCGGGAGAGGTCGGGGAGCTGTTTTTT
CDR3: CASSTGLAGEVGELFF
D: TRBD2
J: TRBJ2-2
size: NA
V: TRBV18

DNA: TGTGCCAGCAGTTACGCATCGCGGGGGGCCTACGAGCAGTACTTC
CDR3: CASSYASRGAYEQYF
D: TRBD2
J: TRBJ2-7
size: once
V: TRBV6-5

DNA: TGTGCCAGCAGCCGAGGAGGGGAAGCTAATGAAAAACTGTTTTTT
CDR3: CASSRGGEANEKLFF
D: NA
J: TRBJ1-4
size: NA
V: TRBV5-4

DNA: TGTGCCAGCAGCTCGGGACTATCCCTGACAGATACGCAGTATTTT
CDR3: CASSSGLSLTDTQYF
D: TRBD2
J: TRBJ2-3
size: NA
V: TRBV7-9

DNA: TGCGCCAGCAGCGCCCCGGGACTTCAAAGCTCCTACGAGCAGTACTTC
CDR3: CASSAPGLQSSYEQYF
D: NA
J: TRBJ2-7
size: NA
V: TRBV5-1

DNA: TGCAGTGCTAGTAAAGCGGGAGGGCAAAATGAGCAGTTCTTC
CDR3: CSASKAGGQNEQFF
D: TRBD2
J: TRBJ2-1
size: NA
V: TRBV20-1

DNA: TGTGCCAGCAGCCCCCACTGGGCCCAAGAGACCCAGTACTTC
CDR3: CASSPHWAQETQYF
D: NA
J: TRBJ2-5
size: NA
V: TRBV6-5

DNA: TGTGCCTGGAGTGGGCTGGAGACCCAGTACTTC
CDR3: CAWSGLETQYF
D: NA
J: TRBJ2-5
size: NA
V: TRBV30

DNA: TGTGCCAGCAGCATTAGCGGGGGGGCAGGCACCGGGGAGCTGTTTTTT
CDR3: CASSISGGAGTGELFF
D: NA
J: TRBJ2-2
size: NA
V: TRBV21-1

DNA: TGTGCCAGCAGTTTGTACAGCTCCTACGAGCAGTACTTC
CDR3: CASSLYSSYEQYF
D: NA
J: TRBJ2-7
size: NA
V: TRBV6-6

DNA: TGTGCCAGCAGCTTGACTATCATGAACACTGAAGCTTTCTTT
CDR3: CASSLTIMNTEAFF
D: NA
J: TRBJ1-1
size: once
V: TRBV7-2

DNA: TGTGCCAGCAGTTACTCAGGGATCAATGAAAAACTGTTTTTT
CDR3: CASSYSGINEKLFF
D: NA
J: TRBJ1-4
size: once
V: TRBV6-5

DNA: TGCGCCAGCAGCTTCCCCACTAGCGGGAGAGAGTCCTACAATGAGCAGTTCTTC
CDR3: CASSFPTSGRESYNEQFF
D: TRBD2
J: TRBJ2-1
size: NA
V: TRBV5-1

DNA: TGCGCCAGCAGCGGCGGACTAGCGGGGGGAACAGATACGCAGTATTTT
CDR3: CASSGGLAGGTDTQYF
D: TRBD2
J: TRBJ2-3
size: NA
V: TRBV5-1

DNA: TGCGCCAGCAGCCGTAGAGGGCTAGCGGGAGGGAATGAGCAGTTCTTC
CDR3: CASSRRGLAGGNEQFF
D: TRBD2
J: TRBJ2-1
size: NA
V: TRBV4-3

DNA: TGTGCCAGCAGCCTCCAGGGATTGCGTGAAAAACTGTTTTTT
CDR3: CASSLQGLREKLFF
D: NA
J: TRBJ1-4
size: NA
V: TRBV5-4

DNA: TGTGCCAGAAGCCACTGGGTCGGGAGGGCGCATGAAAAACTGTTTTTT
CDR3: CARSHWVGRAHEKLFF
D: NA
J: TRBJ1-4
size: NA
V: TRBV5-3

DNA: TGTGCCAGCAGCTTCGCGGACAGTCTCAAACACCACTATGGCTACACCTTC
CDR3: CASSFADSLKHHYGYTF
D: NA
J: TRBJ1-2
size: NA
V: TRBV5-6

DNA: TGTGCCAGTAGTCTACAGGGGTCCCCTTCACCCCTCCACTTT
CDR3: CASSLQGSPSPLHF
D: TRBD1
J: TRBJ1-6
size: NA
V: TRBV19

DNA: TGTGCCAGCAGCTTAGATACATACACAGTGAACACTGAAGCTTTCTTT
CDR3: CASSLDTYTVNTEAFF
D: NA
J: TRBJ1-1
size: NA
V: TRBV7-8

DNA: TGTGCCAGCAACCAGGGGTTCTATGGCTACACCTTC
CDR3: CASNQGFYGYTF
D: NA
J: TRBJ1-2
size: NA
V: TRBV2

DNA: TGTGCCAGCTCACCGCTAGCGGGAGTAGGCATCTACAATGAGCAGTTCTTC
CDR3: CASSPLAGVGIYNEQFF
D: TRBD2
J: TRBJ2-1
size: NA
V: TRBV18

DNA: TGTGCCTGGAGCCCTGGGCAGGCCCAAGCTTTCTTT
CDR3: CAWSPGQAQAFF
D: NA
J: TRBJ1-1
size: NA
V: TRBV30

DNA: TGTGCCAGCAGCCAAGTGGGCCTACGGGATTCACCCCTCCACTTT
CDR3: CASSQVGLRDSPLHF
D: NA
J: TRBJ1-6
size: once
V: TRBV3-1/TRBV3-2

DNA: TGCGCCAGCAGCTTGGGCCCAGCTCGGGACGAGCAGTACTTC
CDR3: CASSLGPARDEQYF
D: NA
J: TRBJ2-7
size: NA
V: TRBV5-1

DNA: TGCGCCAGCAGACCTACCGGGACAGGTACGCAGCCCCAGCATTTT
CDR3: CASRPTGTGTQPQHF
D: TRBD1
J: TRBJ1-5
size: NA
V: TRBV4-1

DNA: TGCAGCGGGGACAGGGGGGCAGATACGCAGTATTTT
CDR3: CSGDRGADTQYF
D: TRBD1
J: TRBJ2-3
size: NA
V: TRBV29-1

DNA: TGTGCTAGTGGTTTGTCGTTGGGAGGGGGATACCAAGAGACCCAGTACTTC
CDR3: CASGLSLGGGYQETQYF
D: NA
J: TRBJ2-5
size: NA
V: TRBV12-5